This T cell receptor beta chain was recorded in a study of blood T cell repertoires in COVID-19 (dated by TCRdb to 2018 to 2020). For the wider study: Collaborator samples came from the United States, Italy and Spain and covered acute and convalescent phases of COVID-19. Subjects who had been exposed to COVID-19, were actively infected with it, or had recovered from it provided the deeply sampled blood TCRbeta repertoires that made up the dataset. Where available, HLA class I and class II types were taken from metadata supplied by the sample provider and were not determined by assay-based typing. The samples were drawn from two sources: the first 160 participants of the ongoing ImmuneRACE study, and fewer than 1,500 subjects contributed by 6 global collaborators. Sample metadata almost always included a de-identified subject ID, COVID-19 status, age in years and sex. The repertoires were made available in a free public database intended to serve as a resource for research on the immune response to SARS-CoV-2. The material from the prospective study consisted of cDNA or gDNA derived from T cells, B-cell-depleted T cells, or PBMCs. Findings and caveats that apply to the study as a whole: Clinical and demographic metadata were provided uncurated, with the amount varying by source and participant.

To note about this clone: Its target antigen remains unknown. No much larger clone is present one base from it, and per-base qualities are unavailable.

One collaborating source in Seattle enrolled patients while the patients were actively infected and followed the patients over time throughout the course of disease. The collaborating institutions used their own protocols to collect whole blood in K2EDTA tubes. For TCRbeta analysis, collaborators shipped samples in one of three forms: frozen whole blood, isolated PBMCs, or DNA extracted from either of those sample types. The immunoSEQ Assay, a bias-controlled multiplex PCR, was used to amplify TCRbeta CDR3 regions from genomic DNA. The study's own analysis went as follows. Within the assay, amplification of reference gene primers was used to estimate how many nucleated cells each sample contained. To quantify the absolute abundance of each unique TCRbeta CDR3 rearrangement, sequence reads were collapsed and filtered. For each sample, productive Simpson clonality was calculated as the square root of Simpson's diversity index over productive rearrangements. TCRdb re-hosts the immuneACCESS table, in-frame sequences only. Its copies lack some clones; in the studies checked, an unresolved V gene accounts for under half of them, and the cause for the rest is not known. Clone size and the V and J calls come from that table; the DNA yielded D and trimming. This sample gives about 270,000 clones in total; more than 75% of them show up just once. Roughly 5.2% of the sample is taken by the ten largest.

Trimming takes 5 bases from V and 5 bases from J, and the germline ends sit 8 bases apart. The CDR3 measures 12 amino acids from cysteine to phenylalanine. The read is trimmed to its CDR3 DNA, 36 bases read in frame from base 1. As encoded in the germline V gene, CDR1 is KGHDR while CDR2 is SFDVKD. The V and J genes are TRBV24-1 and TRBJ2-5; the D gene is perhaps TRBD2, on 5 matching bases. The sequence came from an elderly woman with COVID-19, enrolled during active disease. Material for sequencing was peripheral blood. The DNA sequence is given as TGTGCCACCAGTGCGGGGTGGGAGACCCAGTACTTC. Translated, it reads CATSAGWETQYF.